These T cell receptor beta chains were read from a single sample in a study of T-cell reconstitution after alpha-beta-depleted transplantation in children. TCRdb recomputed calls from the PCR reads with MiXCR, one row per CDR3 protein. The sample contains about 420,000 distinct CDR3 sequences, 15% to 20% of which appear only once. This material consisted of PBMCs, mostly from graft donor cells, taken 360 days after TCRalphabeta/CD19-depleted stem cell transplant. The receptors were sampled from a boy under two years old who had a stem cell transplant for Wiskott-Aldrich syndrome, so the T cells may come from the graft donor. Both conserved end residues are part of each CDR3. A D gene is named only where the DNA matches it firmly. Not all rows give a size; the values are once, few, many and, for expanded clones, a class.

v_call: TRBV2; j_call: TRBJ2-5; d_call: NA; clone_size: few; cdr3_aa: CASGLEAGPQETQYF; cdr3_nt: TGTGCCAGCGGTCTTGAAGCGGGCCCCCAAGAGACCCAGTACTTC
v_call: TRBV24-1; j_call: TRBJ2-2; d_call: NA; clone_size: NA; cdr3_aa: CATSDLVQNTGELFF; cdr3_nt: TGTGCCACCAGTGATTTGGTACAGAACACCGGGGAGCTGTTTTTT
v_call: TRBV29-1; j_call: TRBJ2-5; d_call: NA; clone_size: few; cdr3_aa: CSVADRTQETQYF; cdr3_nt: TGCAGCGTTGCAGACAGGACCCAAGAGACCCAGTACTTC
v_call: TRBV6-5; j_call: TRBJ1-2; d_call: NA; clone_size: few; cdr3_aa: CASSPTFEQARVGGYTF; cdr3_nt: TGTGCCAGCAGTCCCACGTTTGAACAGGCAAGAGTAGGTGGCTACACCTTC
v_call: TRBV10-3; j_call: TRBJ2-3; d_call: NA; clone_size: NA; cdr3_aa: CAISGGAGADTQYF; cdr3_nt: TGTGCCATCAGTGGGGGCGCAGGGGCAGATACGCAGTATTTT
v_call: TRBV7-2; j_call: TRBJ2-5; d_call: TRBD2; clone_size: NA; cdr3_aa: CASSSRTSGGRETQYF; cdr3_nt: TGTGCCAGCAGCTCTCGGACTAGCGGGGGGAGGGAGACCCAGTACTTC
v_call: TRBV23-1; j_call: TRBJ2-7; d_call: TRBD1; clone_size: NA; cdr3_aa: CASRELRDRDYEQYF; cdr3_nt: TGCGCCAGCAGGGAACTTCGGGACAGGGACTACGAGCAGTACTTC
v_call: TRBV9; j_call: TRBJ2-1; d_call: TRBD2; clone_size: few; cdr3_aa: CASSVGERGYNEQFF; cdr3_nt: TGTGCCAGCAGCGTAGGGGAGCGGGGATACAATGAGCAGTTCTTC
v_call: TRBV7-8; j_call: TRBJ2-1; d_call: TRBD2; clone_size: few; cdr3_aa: CASSLTGTSAYNEQFF; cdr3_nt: TGTGCCAGCAGCTTAACCGGGACTAGCGCCTACAATGAGCAGTTCTTC
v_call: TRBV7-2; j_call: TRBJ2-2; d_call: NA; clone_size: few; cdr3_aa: CASSEQGVGTGELFF; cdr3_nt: TGTGCCAGCAGCGAACAGGGAGTCGGCACCGGGGAGCTGTTTTTT
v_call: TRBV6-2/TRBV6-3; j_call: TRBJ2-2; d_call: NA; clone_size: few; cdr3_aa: CASSPPRGAPVTGELFF; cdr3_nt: TGTGCCAGCAGCCCTCCGAGGGGCGCCCCTGTTACCGGGGAGCTGTTTTTT
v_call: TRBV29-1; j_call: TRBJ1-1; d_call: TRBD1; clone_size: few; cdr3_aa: CSVDWTGGSEAFF; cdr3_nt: TGCAGCGTTGACTGGACAGGGGGCTCTGAAGCTTTCTTT
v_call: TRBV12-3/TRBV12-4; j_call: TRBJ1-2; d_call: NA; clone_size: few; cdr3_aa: CASSFWQLNYGYTF; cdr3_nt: TGTGCCAGCAGTTTCTGGCAGCTAAACTATGGCTACACCTTC
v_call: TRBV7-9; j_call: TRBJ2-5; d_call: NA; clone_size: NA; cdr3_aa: CASTLRYGQETQYF; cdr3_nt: TGTGCCAGCACCTTAAGATACGGACAAGAGACCCAGTACTTC
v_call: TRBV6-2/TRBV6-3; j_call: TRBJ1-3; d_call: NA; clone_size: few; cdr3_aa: CASSYSRGSGNTIYF; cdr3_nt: TGTGCCAGCAGTTACTCGAGAGGATCTGGAAACACCATATATTTT
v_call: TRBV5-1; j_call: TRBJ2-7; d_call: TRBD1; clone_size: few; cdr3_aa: CASSRGQGLYEQYF; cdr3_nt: TGCGCCAGCAGCCGGGGACAGGGGCTCTACGAGCAGTACTTC
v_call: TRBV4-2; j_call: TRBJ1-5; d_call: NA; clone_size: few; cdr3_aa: CASSPGQRVNQPQHF; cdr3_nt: TGTGCCAGCAGCCCAGGGCAGAGGGTTAATCAGCCCCAGCATTTT
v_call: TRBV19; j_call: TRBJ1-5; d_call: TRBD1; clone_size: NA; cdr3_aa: CASSKGPGQGLNQPQHF; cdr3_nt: TGTGCCAGTAGTAAGGGACCGGGACAGGGGTTGAATCAGCCCCAGCATTTT
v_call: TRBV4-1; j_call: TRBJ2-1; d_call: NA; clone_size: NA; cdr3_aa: CASSQRAEPISYNEQFF; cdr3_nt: TGCGCCAGCAGCCAAAGGGCCGAACCGATCTCCTACAATGAGCAGTTCTTC
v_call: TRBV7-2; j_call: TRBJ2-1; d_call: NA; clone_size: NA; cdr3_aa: CASSSFLADSSYNEQFF; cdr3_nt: TGTGCCAGCAGCTCCTTTCTAGCGGACAGCTCCTACAATGAGCAGTTCTTC
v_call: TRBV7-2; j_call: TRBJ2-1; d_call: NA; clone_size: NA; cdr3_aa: CASSFRGFNEQFF; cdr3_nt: TGTGCCAGCAGCTTCCGTGGTTTCAATGAGCAGTTCTTC
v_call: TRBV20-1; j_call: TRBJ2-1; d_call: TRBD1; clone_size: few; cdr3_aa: CSARRGLPSYNEQFF; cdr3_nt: TGCAGTGCTAGGAGGGGGCTCCCCTCCTACAATGAGCAGTTCTTC
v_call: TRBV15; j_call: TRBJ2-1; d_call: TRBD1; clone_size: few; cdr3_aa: CATRASGGPYNEQFF; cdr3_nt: TGTGCCACCAGAGCCTCAGGGGGCCCCTACAATGAGCAGTTCTTC
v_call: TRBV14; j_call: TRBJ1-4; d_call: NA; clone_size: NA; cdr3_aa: CASSQDPPNEKLFF; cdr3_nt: TGTGCCAGCAGCCAAGACCCCCCTAATGAAAAACTGTTTTTT
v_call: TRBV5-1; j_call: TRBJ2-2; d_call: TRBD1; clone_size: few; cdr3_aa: CASSPGTGRAGELFF; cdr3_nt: TGCGCCAGCAGCCCAGGGACAGGGAGGGCCGGGGAGCTGTTTTTT
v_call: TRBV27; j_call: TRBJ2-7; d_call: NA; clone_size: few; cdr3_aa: CASSLFRGEQYF; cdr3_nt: TGTGCCAGCAGTTTATTTAGGGGCGAGCAGTACTTC
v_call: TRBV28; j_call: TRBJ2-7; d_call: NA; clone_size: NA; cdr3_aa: CASSFSRASYEQYF; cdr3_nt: TGTGCCAGCAGTTTTAGTAGAGCATCCTACGAGCAGTACTTC
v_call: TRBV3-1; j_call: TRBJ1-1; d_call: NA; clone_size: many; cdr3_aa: CASSQGPTEAFF; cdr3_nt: TGTGCCAGCAGCCAGGGACCCACTGAAGCTTTCTTT
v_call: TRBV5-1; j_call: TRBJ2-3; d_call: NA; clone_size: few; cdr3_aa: CASSGEVSTDTQYF; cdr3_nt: TGCGCCAGCAGCGGAGAGGTTAGCACAGATACGCAGTATTTT
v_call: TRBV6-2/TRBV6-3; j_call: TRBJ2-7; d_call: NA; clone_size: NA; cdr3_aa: CASSSRVAEQYF; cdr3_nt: TGTGCCAGCAGCTCCAGGGTTGCCGAGCAGTACTTC
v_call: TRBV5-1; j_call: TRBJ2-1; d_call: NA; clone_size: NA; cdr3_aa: CASSITGRGYNEQFF; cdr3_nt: TGCGCCAGCAGCATAACAGGGAGAGGGTACAATGAGCAGTTCTTC
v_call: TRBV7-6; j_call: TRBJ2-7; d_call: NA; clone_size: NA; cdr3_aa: CASLPHGGAYEQYF; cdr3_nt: TGTGCCAGCTTGCCCCATGGCGGAGCCTACGAGCAGTACTTC
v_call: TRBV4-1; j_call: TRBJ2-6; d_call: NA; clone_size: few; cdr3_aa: CASSQDRIVLTF; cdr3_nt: TGCGCCAGCAGCCAAGATAGAATCGTCCTGACTTTC
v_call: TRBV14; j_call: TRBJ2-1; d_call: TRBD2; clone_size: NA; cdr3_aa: CASSQGFYGLAGPYSYNEQFF; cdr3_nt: TGTGCCAGCAGCCAAGGTTTCTATGGGCTAGCGGGACCCTACTCCTACAATGAGCAGTTCTTC
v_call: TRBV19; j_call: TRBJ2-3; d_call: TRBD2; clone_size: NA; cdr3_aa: CASSILSGSGTDTQYF; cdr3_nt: TGTGCCAGTAGTATTTTAAGCGGGAGCGGCACAGATACGCAGTATTTT
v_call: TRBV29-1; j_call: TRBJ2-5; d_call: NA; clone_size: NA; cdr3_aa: CSVAQSTAQETQYF; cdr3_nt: TGCAGCGTTGCACAGTCAACGGCTCAGGAGACCCAGTACTTC
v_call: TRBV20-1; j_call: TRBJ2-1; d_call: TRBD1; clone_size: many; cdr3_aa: CSATSLGQGHLYNEQFF; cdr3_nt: TGCAGTGCTACCTCCCTGGGACAGGGTCACCTCTACAATGAGCAGTTCTTC
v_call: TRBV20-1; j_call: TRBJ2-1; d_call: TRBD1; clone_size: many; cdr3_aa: CSAPDRVGGEQFF; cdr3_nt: TGCAGTGCTCCCGACAGGGTAGGTGGGGAGCAGTTCTTC
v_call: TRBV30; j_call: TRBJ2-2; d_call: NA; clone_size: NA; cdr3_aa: CAWSAPGELFF; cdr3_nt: TGTGCCTGGAGTGCACCCGGGGAGCTGTTTTTT
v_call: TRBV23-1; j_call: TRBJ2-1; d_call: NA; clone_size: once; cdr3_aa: CASSSHRIYYNEQFF; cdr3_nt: TGCGCCAGCAGTTCCCACAGGATCTACTACAATGAGCAGTTCTTC
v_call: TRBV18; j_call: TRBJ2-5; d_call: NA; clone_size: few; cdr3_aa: CASSQTHGQETQYF; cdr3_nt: TGTGCCAGCTCACAAACGCACGGGCAAGAGACCCAGTACTTC
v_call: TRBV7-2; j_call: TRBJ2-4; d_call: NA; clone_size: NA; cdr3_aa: CASSLGWAKNIQYF; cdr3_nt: TGTGCCAGCAGCTTAGGGTGGGCCAAAAACATTCAGTACTTC
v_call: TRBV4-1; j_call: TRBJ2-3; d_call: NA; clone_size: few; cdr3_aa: CASSQDRWGTGDTDTQYF; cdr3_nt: TGCGCCAGCAGCCAAGATCGGTGGGGAACAGGAGACACAGATACGCAGTATTTT
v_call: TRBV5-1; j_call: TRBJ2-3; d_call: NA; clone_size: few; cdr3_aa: CASSWTFPDTQYF; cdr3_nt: TGCGCCAGCAGCTGGACCTTCCCTGATACGCAGTATTTT
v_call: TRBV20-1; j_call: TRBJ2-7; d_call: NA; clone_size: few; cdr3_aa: CSATGLLSSYEQYF; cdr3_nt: TGCAGTGCTACCGGACTGCTTAGCTCCTACGAGCAGTACTTC
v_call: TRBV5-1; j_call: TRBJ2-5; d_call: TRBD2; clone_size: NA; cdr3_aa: CASRDPKRERGPETQYF; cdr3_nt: TGCGCCAGCAGGGACCCAAAGCGGGAGAGAGGTCCAGAGACCCAGTACTTC
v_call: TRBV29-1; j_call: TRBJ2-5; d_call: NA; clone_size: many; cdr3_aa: CSVEWGRETQYF; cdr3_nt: TGCAGCGTTGAGTGGGGTAGGGAGACCCAGTACTTC
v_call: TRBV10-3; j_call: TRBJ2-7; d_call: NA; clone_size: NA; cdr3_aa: CAISESPGAYYEQYF; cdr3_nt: TGTGCCATCAGTGAGTCTCCAGGGGCTTACTACGAGCAGTACTTC
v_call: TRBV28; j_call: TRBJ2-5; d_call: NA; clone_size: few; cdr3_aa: CASLGDQETQYF; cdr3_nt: TGTGCCAGCCTCGGCGACCAAGAGACCCAGTACTTC
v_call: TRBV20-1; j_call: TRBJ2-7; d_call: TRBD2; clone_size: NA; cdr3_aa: CSAGLAGEQYF; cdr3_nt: TGCAGTGCGGGACTAGCGGGCGAGCAGTACTTC
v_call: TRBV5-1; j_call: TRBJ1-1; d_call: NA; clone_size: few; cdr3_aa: CASSPLWVNTEAFF; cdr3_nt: TGCGCCAGCAGCCCCCTATGGGTGAACACTGAAGCTTTCTTT
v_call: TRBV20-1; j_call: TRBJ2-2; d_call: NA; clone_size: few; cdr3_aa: CSVRGDTGELFF; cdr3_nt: TGCAGCGTCAGGGGAGACACCGGGGAGCTGTTTTTT
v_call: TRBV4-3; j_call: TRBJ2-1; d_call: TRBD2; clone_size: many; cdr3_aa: CASSHPGGGEQFF; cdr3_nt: TGCGCCAGCAGCCATCCTGGGGGGGGTGAGCAGTTCTTC
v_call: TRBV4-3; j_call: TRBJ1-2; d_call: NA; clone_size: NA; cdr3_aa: CASSQEIAGSLFYGYTF; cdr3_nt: TGCGCCAGCAGCCAAGAGATAGCAGGGTCTCTTTTCTATGGCTACACCTTC
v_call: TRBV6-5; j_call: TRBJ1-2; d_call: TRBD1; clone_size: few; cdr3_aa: CASSYARGQGLFYGYTF; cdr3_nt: TGTGCCAGCAGTTACGCCCGGGGACAGGGGCTCTTCTATGGCTACACCTTC